The 4 T cell receptor beta chains below were found in one sample sequenced in a study of T-cell memory formation after mild COVID-19. In TCRdb, the 5' RACE reads were re-called with MiXCR into one record per CDR3 protein. The sample includes around 120,000 distinct CDR3 sequences, 15% to 20% of them seen just once. Sequenced material: PBMCs or a T cell subset sorted from them (not recorded which). All receptors derive from an adult woman who had mild COVID-19 (a few samples of this study predate the infection). Cell type and time point are not known.

This clonotype was observed a few times. The chain links TRBV5-1 to TRBJ2-1; D remains unclear. Germline lookup yields CDR1 SGHRS and CDR2 YFSETQ. V dropped 2 bases and J dropped 7 bases, with 7 bases sitting between them. The CDR3 has 12 residues. CDR3 in DNA: TGCGCCAGCAGCTTCTTTGGGAATGAGCAGTTCTTC. Encoded protein: CASSFFGNEQFF.

The chain links TRBV29-1 to TRBJ2-2; D gene ambiguous. Trimming pared 0 bases from V and 2 bases from J, leaving 1 base between. This CDR3 spans 12 amino acids. Germline CDR1 SQVTM, CDR2 ANQGSEA. The CDR3 DNA sequence: TGCAGCGTTGAAGACAACACCGGGGAGCTGTTTTTT. Translation: CSVEDNTGELFF.

This clonotype was detected only a few times. The V gene is TRBV5-1, the J gene TRBJ2-2; TRBD1 might be the D (5 bases). Trimming pared 0 bases from V and 6 bases from J, leaving 15 bases between. This CDR3 spans 16 amino acids. Germline V CDR1 and CDR2: SGHRS, YFSETQ. CDR3 sequence reads: CASSLVSGSEAGELFF. CDR3 nucleotides: TGCGCCAGCAGCTTGGTCTCAGGGTCTGAGGCCGGGGAGCTGTTTTTT.

The chain combines TRBV7-8 with TRBJ2-2, with a possible D match to TRBD1 (5 bases). The CDR3 covers 16 residues. V lost 5 bases to trimming and J lost 0 bases, with 13 bases between them. Germline V lookup: CDR1 SGHVS, CDR2 FQNEAQ. The CDR3 DNA reads TGTGCCAGCAGCACGTACAGGAATACGAACACCGGGGAGCTGTTTTTT. Residues: CASSTYRNTNTGELFF.